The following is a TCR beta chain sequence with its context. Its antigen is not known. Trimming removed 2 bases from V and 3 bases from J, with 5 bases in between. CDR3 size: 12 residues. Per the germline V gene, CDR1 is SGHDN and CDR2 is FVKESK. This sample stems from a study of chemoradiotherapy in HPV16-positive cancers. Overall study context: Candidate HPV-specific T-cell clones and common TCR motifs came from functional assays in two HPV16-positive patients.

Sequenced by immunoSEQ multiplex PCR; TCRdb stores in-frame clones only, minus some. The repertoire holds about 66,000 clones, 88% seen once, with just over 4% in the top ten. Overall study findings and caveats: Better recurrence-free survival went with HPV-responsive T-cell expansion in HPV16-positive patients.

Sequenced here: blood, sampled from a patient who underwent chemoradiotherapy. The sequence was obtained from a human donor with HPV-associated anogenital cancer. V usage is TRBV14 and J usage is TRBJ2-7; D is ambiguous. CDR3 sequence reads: CASSQRNYEQYF. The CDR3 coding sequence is TGTGCCAGCAGCCAACGCAACTACGAGCAGTACTTC.